The 16 T cell receptor beta chains below all came from one sample that was sequenced in a study of shared clonotypes between healthy human individuals. Clones were read by immunoSEQ multiplex PCR, and TCRdb kept only the in-frame ones, dropping some. The sample carries about 1 million clones, about 77% recorded once. The sequencing input was memory CD4+ T cells sorted from blood. Subset noted: CD45RA-negative fraction. The receptors come from a man aged 18 to 29 in good health.

The gene calls are TRBV5-4 and TRBJ2-7; 10 bases are a match to TRBD2. CDR1 is SGHNT and CDR2 is YYREEE in the germline V gene (reference sequence). This CDR3 is built from 17 residues. Germline trimming cut 1 base from V and 5 bases from J; bases unmatched to any gene: 12. This chain's CDR3 is CASSLRASGSGFDEQYF. CDR3 nucleotide sequence: TGTGCCAGCAGCTTGCGGGCTAGCGGGAGTGGTTTCGACGAGCAGTACTTC.

There are a few counts of this clone. The V call is TRBV30, the J call TRBJ1-1; D remains unclear. V shed 4 bases and J shed 5 bases, with 8 bases lying between them. CDR3 length: 11 amino acids. Per the germline V gene, CDR1 is GTSNPN and CDR2 is SVGIG (reference sequence). The CDR3 DNA is TGTGCCTGGAAAGGCTGGACTGAAGCTTTCTTT. Translating gives CAWKGWTEAFF.

The chain is built from TRBV7-2 and TRBJ2-5; either TRBD1 or TRBD2 may supply D (5 bases each). The CDR3 covers 14 residues. V lost 1 base to trimming and J lost 5 bases, with 11 bases between them. CDR1 and CDR2 (germline): SGHTA, FQGNSA. The CDR3 coding sequence is TGTGCCAGCAGCTTAGGGGGGTTAGGGGAGACCCAGTACTTC. Translation gives CASSLGGLGETQYF.

The chain carries TRBV5-3 and TRBJ2-7; 8 bases agree with TRBD2. TRBV5-3 has ORF status, its function being uncertain. V lost 3 bases, J lost 1 base, and 6 bases stayed unmatched. The CDR3 is 15 residues long. This CDR3 reads CARSSLAGSSYEQYF. The CDR3 nucleotides are TGTGCCAGAAGCTCGTTAGCGGGGTCGTCCTACGAGCAGTACTTC.

Concerning this clone: Given a much more abundant clone one base away, this may be a read error. The sample has other DNA sequences that encode this CDR3 too. The chain has TRBV15 and TRBJ1-5; D is undetermined. This CDR3 has 14 residues. In germline, CDR1 is LNHNV, CDR2 YYDKDF (reference sequence). V was pared by 0 bases and J by 2 bases, with 5 bases between. CDR3 loop: CATSRDVGNQPQHF. The CDR3 region has the DNA TGTGCCACCAGCAGAGATGTTGGCAATCAGCCCCAGCATTTT.

Worth noting for this clone: A much larger clone lies one base from this, so it may be a read error. The rearrangement joins TRBV7-2 to TRBJ2-4; D unresolved. Germline V CDR1 and CDR2: SGHTA, FQGNSA. V was trimmed by 5 bases and J by 5 bases, leaving 4 bases between them. The CDR3 is 11 amino acids. CDR3 amino acids: CASSAQNIQYF. CDR3 DNA sequence: TGTGCCAGCAGCGCCCAAAACATTCAGTACTTC.

V and J are TRBV4-1 and TRBJ2-1; no clear D. Trimming pared 1 base from V and 3 bases from J, leaving 10 bases between. Germline values: CDR1 MGHRA, CDR2 YSYEKL. The CDR3 extends over 15 amino acids. The CDR3 spells CASSQGERIYNEQFF. The DNA for the CDR3 is TGCGCCAGCAGCCAAGGCGAGCGTATCTACAATGAGCAGTTCTTC.

The rearrangement joins TRBV30 to TRBJ2-3, with 7 bases matching TRBD1. The CDR3 sequence is 14 residues long. The germline CDR1 and CDR2 sequences are GTSNPN and SVGIG (reference sequence). Trimming at V came to 5 bases and at J to 4 bases, leaving 9 bases not matched to a gene. The DNA of the CDR3 is TGTGCCTGGTTCTCGACAGGGTTGGCAGATACGCAGTATTTT. Translated: CAWFSTGLADTQYF. The variable domain in full, with the rest retrieved from reference TRBV30 and TRBJ2-3, is SQTIHQWPATLVQPVGSPLSLECTVEGTSNPNLYWYRQAAGRGLQLLFYSVGIGQISSEVPQNLSASRPQDRQFILSSKKLLLSDSGFYLCAWFSTGLADTQYFGPGTRLTVL.

This clone was detected only a few times. The chain recombines TRBV4-1 with TRBJ2-6; possibly TRBD2 for D (6 bases). This CDR3 contains 15 residues. Trimming removed 4 bases at V and 0 bases at J, with 7 bases between. CDR1 is MGHRA, CDR2 YSYEKL, per germline. The CDR3 bases are TGCGCCAGCAGCCTAGCGGTCTCTGGGGCCAACGTCCTGACTTTC. It codes for CASSLAVSGANVLTF.

J is TRBJ1-1 and V is TRBV5-5; no clear D. The CDR3 sequence is 14 residues long. The V gene lost 2 bases and the J gene lost 4 bases, with 12 bases spanning the gap. CDR1 is SGHKS, CDR2 YYEKEE, per germline (reference sequence). CDR3 coding DNA: TGTGCCAGCAGCTTTCTTTATGAGGGCACTGAAGCTTTCTTT. Translation gives CASSFLYEGTEAFF.

The chain joins TRBV6-5 to TRBJ2-1, with 7 bases identical to TRBD2. The CDR3 runs 15 residues. Germline-derived CDR1 and CDR2 are MNHEY and SVGAGI. Unmatched junction bases numbered 7, after V lost 0 bases and J lost 8 bases. The DNA of the CDR3 is TGTGCCAGCAGTTACTCTGGGGGAGGGCCCTATGAGCAGTTCTTC. Translation: CASSYSGGGPYEQFF.

The chain uses TRBV5-6 and TRBJ2-4; D might be TRBD2 (5 bases). Trimming took 5 bases from V and 0 from J, leaving 18 bases between them. The CDR3 consists of 17 residues. The germline V gene encodes CDR1 SGHDT and CDR2 YYEEEE. CDR3 DNA sequence: TGTGCCAGCAGTTGGGCAGCGGCCGTTCTAGCCAAAAACATTCAGTACTTC. Amino acids: CASSWAAAVLAKNIQYF. Together with reference TRBV5-6 and TRBJ2-4, the CDR3 gives the full variable domain: DAGVTQSPTHLIKTRGQQVTLRCSPKSGHDTVSWYQQALGQGPQFIFQYYEEEERQRGNFPDRFSGHQFPNYSSELNVNALLLGDSALYLCASSWAAAVLAKNIQYFGAGTRLSVL.

This clone has a handful of counts. The DNA of the CDR3 is TGTGCCAGCAGCGAGACAGGGAACACTGAAGCTTTCTTT. Translated, it gives CASSETGNTEAFF. The chain couples TRBV9 to TRBJ1-1; D might be TRBD1 (6 bases). The CDR3 loop spans 13 amino acids. Germline V gene lookup returns CDR1 SGDLS and CDR2 YYNGEE. Trimming cost V 3 bases and J 1 base, with 7 bases left between them.

CDR3 sequence: CAWSGGQRLKTDTQYF. CDR3 coding DNA: TGTGCCTGGAGCGGAGGGCAGCGGCTAAAGACAGATACGCAGTATTTT. This sequence joins TRBV30 and TRBJ2-3, with a weak D call TRBD2 (6 bases). This CDR3 is built from 16 residues. Germline assignment: CDR1 GTSNPN and CDR2 SVGIG (reference sequence). V gave up 3 bases and J gave up 3 bases, with 19 bases separating them. Looking up the rest from reference TRBV30 and TRBJ2-3 gives the full variable domain: SQTIHQWPATLVQPVGSPLSLECTVEGTSNPNLYWYRQAAGRGLQLLFYSVGIGQISSEVPQNLSASRPQDRQFILSSKKLLLSDSGFYLCAWSGGQRLKTDTQYFGPGTRLTVL.

Note on this clone: A read error may account for a junction end that differs from germline. V usage is TRBV11-2 and J usage is TRBJ2-7; 10 bases match TRBD2. Germline assignment: CDR1 SGHAT and CDR2 FQNNGV. The CDR3 consists of 13 residues. The CDR3 bases are TGTGCCAGCAGCCCACAGCGGCTAGCGGGAGCGAACTTC. This gives the protein CASSPQRLAGANF.

The V gene is TRBV5-1, the J gene TRBJ2-3; perhaps TRBD2 as D (5 bases). The germline V gene has CDR1 SGHRS and CDR2 YFSETQ. Trimming cost V 2 bases and J 5 bases, with 6 bases left between them. The length of the CDR3 is 12 residues. The CDR3 bases are TGCGCCAGCAGCTTTAGCGTAGATACGCAGTATTTT. This sequence encodes CASSFSVDTQYF.